A selection of T cell receptor beta chains follows, all from one sample in a study of OX40 agonist ivuxolimab in advanced cancers. TCRdb keeps only in-frame clones here, not all; method: immunoSEQ multiplex PCR. The sample holds about 40,000 clones, approximately 90% seen once. The sequenced sample was CD4+ or CD8+ T cells sorted from blood, obtained in a trial of the OX40 agonist ivuxolimab. The receptor source for this set is an adult with an advanced solid tumor such as melanoma, head and neck, liver or kidney cancer. CDR3s include the opening cysteine and the closing phenylalanine or tryptophan. D genes are given only for firm matches. The listing skips clone size in some rows; elsewhere it reads once, few, many or a size class.

J gene	V gene	D gene	CDR3 length	clone size	CDR3 protein	CDR3 DNA
TRBJ2-5	TRBV4-2	TRBD1	15	NA	CASRPGTVQQETQYF	TGTGCCAGCAGACCCGGGACAGTCCAACAAGAGACCCAGTACTTC
TRBJ1-5	TRBV5-6	NA	14	NA	CASSPGHTNQPQHF	TGTGCCAGCAGCCCGGGACACACCAATCAGCCCCAGCATTTT
TRBJ2-4	TRBV7-6	NA	14	NA	CASSPTAEEGIQYF	TGTGCCAGCAGCCCCACGGCCGAGGAGGGCATTCAGTACTTC
TRBJ2-5	TRBV13	TRBD1	15	NA	CASSAADRAQETQYF	TGTGCCAGCAGCGCCGCGGACAGGGCACAAGAGACCCAGTACTTC
TRBJ1-2	TRBV25-1	NA	13	NA	CASTQRAPESYTF	TGTGCCAGCACCCAGCGGGCCCCCGAGAGCTACACCTTC
TRBJ2-5	TRBV7-9	NA	17	NA	CASSLGWEPPGQETQYF	TGTGCCAGCAGCTTAGGATGGGAGCCCCCGGGGCAAGAGACCCAGTACTTC
TRBJ2-7	TRBV27	NA	14	NA	CASSHRQGLNEQYF	TGTGCCAGCAGCCATAGACAGGGACTCAACGAGCAGTACTTC
TRBJ2-7	TRBV5-5	TRBD1	13	NA	CASRTGPPYEQYF	TGTGCCAGCAGGACAGGGCCCCCCTACGAGCAGTACTTC
TRBJ2-7	TRBV29-1	NA	13	once	CSVVPPGAHEQYF	TGCAGCGTAGTGCCCCCGGGAGCCCACGAGCAGTACTTC
TRBJ2-6	TRBV10-3	TRBD1	17	NA	CAIRRQGPLSGANVLTF	TGTGCCATCAGACGACAGGGGCCCCTCTCTGGGGCCAACGTCCTGACTTTC
TRBJ2-7	TRBV13	NA	13	once	CASSSTASYEQYF	TGTGCCAGCAGCTCAACAGCTTCCTACGAGCAGTACTTC
TRBJ2-5	TRBV28	NA	15	NA	CASSLAPEDKETQYF	TGTGCCAGCAGTTTGGCTCCCGAGGACAAAGAGACCCAGTACTTC
TRBJ1-6	TRBV27	TRBD1	14	NA	CASSQGTVGSPLHF	TGTGCCAGCAGTCAAGGGACAGTTGGATCACCCCTCCACTTT
TRBJ2-7	TRBV2	NA	11	NA	CASSPAYEQYF	TGTGCCAGCAGCCCGGCCTACGAGCAGTACTTC
TRBJ2-7	TRBV9	TRBD2	15	NA	CASSVGAGGRNEQYF	TGTGCCAGCAGCGTAGGTGCGGGAGGGCGGAACGAGCAGTACTTC
TRBJ1-1	TRBV25-1	TRBD1	16	NA	CASSEYEGAPSTEAFF	TGTGCCAGCAGTGAATATGAGGGGGCGCCGAGTACTGAAGCTTTCTTT
TRBJ1-3	TRBV6-1	NA	15	NA	CASRRTGPPGNTIYF	TGTGCCAGCAGACGTACAGGGCCCCCTGGAAACACCATATATTTT
TRBJ1-2	TRBV7-2	NA	15	NA	CASSQDQTGAYGYTF	TGTGCCAGCAGCCAAGATCAGACCGGGGCCTATGGCTACACCTTC
TRBJ2-1	TRBV27	NA	14	NA	CASSQQFSPSEQFF	TGTGCCAGCAGCCAACAATTTAGCCCTAGTGAGCAGTTCTTC
TRBJ2-3	TRBV6-1	NA	16	NA	CASSELRSSSTDTQYF	TGTGCCAGCAGTGAATTGCGTTCATCTAGCACAGATACGCAGTATTTT
TRBJ2-7	TRBV19	TRBD2	14	NA	CASSETSGSYEQYF	TGTGCCAGTAGTGAGACTAGCGGCTCCTACGAGCAGTACTTC
TRBJ2-1	TRBV13	TRBD1	13	NA	CAIPATGDDEQFF	TGTGCCATCCCGGCAACAGGGGACGATGAGCAGTTCTTC
TRBJ2-3	TRBV14	NA	15	NA	CASSQVDSPTDTQYF	TGTGCCAGCAGCCAAGTCGACAGTCCCACAGATACGCAGTATTTT
TRBJ2-1	TRBV30	TRBD2	15	NA	CAWSAGTRVLDEQFF	TGTGCCTGGAGTGCCGGGACTAGAGTACTCGATGAGCAGTTCTTC